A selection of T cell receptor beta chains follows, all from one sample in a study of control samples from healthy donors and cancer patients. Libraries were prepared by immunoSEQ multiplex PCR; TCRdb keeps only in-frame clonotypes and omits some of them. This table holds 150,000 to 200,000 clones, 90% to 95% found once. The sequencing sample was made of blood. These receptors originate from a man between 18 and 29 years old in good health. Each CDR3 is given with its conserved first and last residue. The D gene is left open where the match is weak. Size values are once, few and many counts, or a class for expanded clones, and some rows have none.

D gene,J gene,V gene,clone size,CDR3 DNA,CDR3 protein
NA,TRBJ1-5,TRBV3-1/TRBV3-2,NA,TGTGCCAGCAGCCAAGATCTTCGACAGCCCCAGCATTTT,CASSQDLRQPQHF
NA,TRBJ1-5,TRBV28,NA,TGTGCCAGCAGTCCGCGCGGGGATAGCAATCAGCCCCAGCATTTT,CASSPRGDSNQPQHF
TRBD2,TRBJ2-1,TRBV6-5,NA,TGTGCCAGCACCGAGGGGACTATGGATGCCAATGAGCAGTTCTTC,CASTEGTMDANEQFF
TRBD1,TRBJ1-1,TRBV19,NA,TGTGCGATTAGGAGGGGGCGGTACGCTTTCTTT,CAIRRGRYAFF
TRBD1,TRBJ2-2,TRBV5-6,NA,TGTGCCAGCAGCCTGAACAGGGGTCGGACCGGGGAGCTGTTTTTT,CASSLNRGRTGELFF
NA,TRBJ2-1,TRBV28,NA,TGTGCCAGCAGTTTATCCGGGCGCGGAGAGCAGTTCTTC,CASSLSGRGEQFF
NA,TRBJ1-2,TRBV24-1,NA,TGTGCCACCAGTGATGTAACAGCCTATGGCTACACCTTC,CATSDVTAYGYTF
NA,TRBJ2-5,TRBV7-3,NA,TGTGCCAGCAGCGGGAATCCACAAGAGACCCAGTACTTC,CASSGNPQETQYF
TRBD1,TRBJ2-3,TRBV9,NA,TGTGCCAGCAGCCCCTTCGGACAGGGGAGTGGGGATACGCAGTATTTT,CASSPFGQGSGDTQYF
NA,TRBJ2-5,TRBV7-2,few,TGTGCCAGCAGCTCAGGGTTCGGAGAGACCCAGTACTTC,CASSSGFGETQYF
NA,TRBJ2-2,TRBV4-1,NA,TGCGCCAGCAGCCAAGGTCCGGGGGCCGGGGAGCTGTTTTTT,CASSQGPGAGELFF
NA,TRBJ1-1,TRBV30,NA,TGTGCCTGGAAGGGGCAGGGGATAGTTGAAGCTTTCTTT,CAWKGQGIVEAFF
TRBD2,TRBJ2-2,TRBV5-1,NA,TGCGCCAGCAGCTTGTCCCTAGCGGGGGGCCGAGCCGGGGAGCTGTTTTTT,CASSLSLAGGRAGELFF
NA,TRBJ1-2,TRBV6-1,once,TGTGCCAGCAGTGAACGGGGCGGGGGGCGGGGCTACACCTTC,CASSERGGGRGYTF
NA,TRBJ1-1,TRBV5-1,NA,TGCGCCAGCAGCGCGCGTGGCGTGAACACTGAAGCTTTCTTT,CASSARGVNTEAFF
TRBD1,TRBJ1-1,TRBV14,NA,TGTGCCAGCAGCCATACCCCAGGGGGCACTGAAGCTTTCTTT,CASSHTPGGTEAFF
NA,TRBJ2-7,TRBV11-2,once,TGTGCCAGCAGCCCTTGGACCTACGAGCAGTACTTC,CASSPWTYEQYF
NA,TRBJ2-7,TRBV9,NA,TGTGCCAGCAGCAGACGGAGCTACGAGCAGTACTTC,CASSRRSYEQYF
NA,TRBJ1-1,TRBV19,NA,TGTGCCAGTAGTATTCAGGCAGCACCCGAAGCTTTCTTT,CASSIQAAPEAFF
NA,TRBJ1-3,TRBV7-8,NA,TGTGCCAGCAGCTTAGCTGGAAACACCATATATTTT,CASSLAGNTIYF
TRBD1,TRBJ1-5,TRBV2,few,TGTGCCAGCAGTGATAGGACAGGGACCAATCAGCCCCAGCATTTT,CASSDRTGTNQPQHF
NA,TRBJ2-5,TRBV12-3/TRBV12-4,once,TGTGCCAGCAGTCGGGACTTCGGAACCCAGTACTTC,CASSRDFGTQYF
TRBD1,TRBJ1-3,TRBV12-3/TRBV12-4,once,TGTGCCAGCAGTTTTCCTGGACAGGACACCATATATTTT,CASSFPGQDTIYF
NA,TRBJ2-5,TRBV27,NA,TGTGCCAGCAGTCCCCAAGCAGAAGAGACCCAGTACTTC,CASSPQAEETQYF
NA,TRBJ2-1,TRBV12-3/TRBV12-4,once,TGTGCCAGCAGTTCAGGACGGAATGAGCAGTTCTTC,CASSSGRNEQFF
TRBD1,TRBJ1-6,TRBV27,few,TGTGCCAGCAGTTTACCGACAGGGAATTCACCCCTCCACTTT,CASSLPTGNSPLHF
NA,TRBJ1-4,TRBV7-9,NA,TGTGCCAGCAGCTTCGGGCAGGCAGAAAAACTGTTTTTT,CASSFGQAEKLFF
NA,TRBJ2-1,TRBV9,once,TGTGCCAGCAGCGTAGCGGGCTCCTACAATGAGCAGTTCTTC,CASSVAGSYNEQFF
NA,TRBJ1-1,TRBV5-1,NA,TGCGCCAGCAGAGCGACAGGGAACACTGAAGCTTTCTTT,CASRATGNTEAFF
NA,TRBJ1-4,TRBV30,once,TGTGCCTGGAGCACCGGGACCAGCGAAAAACTGTTTTTT,CAWSTGTSEKLFF
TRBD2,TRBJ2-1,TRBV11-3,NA,TGTGCCAGCAGCCTAGAATCACTAGCGTCGAGTGAGCAGTTCTTC,CASSLESLASSEQFF
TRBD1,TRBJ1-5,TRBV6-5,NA,TGTGCCAGCAGACCACAGGGGGGCGGTCAGCCCCAGCATTTT,CASRPQGGGQPQHF
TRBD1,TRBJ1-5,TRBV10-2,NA,TGCGCCAGCAGTGAGAGAGGACAGGGGTATAGCAATCAGCCCCAGCATTTT,CASSERGQGYSNQPQHF
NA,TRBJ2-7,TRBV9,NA,TGTGCCAGCAGCGTTTCCGGGCTTTCGTACGAGCAGTACTTC,CASSVSGLSYEQYF
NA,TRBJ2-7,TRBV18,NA,TGTGCCAGCTCACCACGAGGCGGCTACGAGCAGTACTTC,CASSPRGGYEQYF
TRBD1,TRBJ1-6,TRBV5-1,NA,TGCGCCAGCAGCTTGCTTCAGGGGGTTTCACCCCTCCACTTT,CASSLLQGVSPLHF
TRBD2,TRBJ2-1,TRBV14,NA,TGTGCCAGCAGCTACGGGACTACTCTTAGCGATGAGCAGTTCTTC,CASSYGTTLSDEQFF
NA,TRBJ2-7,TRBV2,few,TGTGCCAGCAGTGAATTAGACGAGCAGTACTTC,CASSELDEQYF
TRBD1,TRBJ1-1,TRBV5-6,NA,TGTGCCAGCAGCCCACGGGACAGATATTACATGAACACTGAAGCTTTCTTT,CASSPRDRYYMNTEAFF
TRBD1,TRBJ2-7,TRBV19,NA,TGTGCCAGTAGCAACCAGGGACAGATCCTCTACGAGCAGTACTTC,CASSNQGQILYEQYF
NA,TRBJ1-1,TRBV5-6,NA,TGTGCCAGCAGCTTCGGTCTGAACACTGAAGCTTTCTTT,CASSFGLNTEAFF
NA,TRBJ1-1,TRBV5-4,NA,TGTGCCAGCAGCCCCCTCGGGGACACTGAAGCTTTCTTT,CASSPLGDTEAFF
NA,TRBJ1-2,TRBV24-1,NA,TGTGCCACCAGTGATTCAATTCTCCGGGACACGCTGCGGGGCTACACCTTC,CATSDSILRDTLRGYTF
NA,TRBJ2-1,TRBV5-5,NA,TGTGCCAGCAGCGAGGGACCACAAAGACACAATGAGCAGTTCTTC,CASSEGPQRHNEQFF
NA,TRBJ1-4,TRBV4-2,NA,TGTGCCAGCAGCCAAACTGGGGGGGATGAAAAACTGTTTTTT,CASSQTGGDEKLFF
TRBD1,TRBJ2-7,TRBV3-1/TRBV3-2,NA,TGTGCCAGCAGCTATGACAGGGGCGAGCAGTACTTC,CASSYDRGEQYF
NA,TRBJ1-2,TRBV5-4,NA,TGTGCCAGCAGCTCCGGGACGGCTACTTTCGTCGATGGCTACACCTTC,CASSSGTATFVDGYTF
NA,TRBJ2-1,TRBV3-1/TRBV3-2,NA,TGTGCCAGCAGCCAAATGCGGGGAGGTGAGCAGTTCTTC,CASSQMRGGEQFF
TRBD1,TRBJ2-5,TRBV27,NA,TGTGCCAGCAGAAGGCAGGGGGCTGAGACCCAGTACTTC,CASRRQGAETQYF
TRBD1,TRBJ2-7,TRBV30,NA,TGTGCCTGGGGGACAGTGGGGTGGGAGCAGTACTTC,CAWGTVGWEQYF